The rows below give T cell receptor beta chains drawn from one sample of a study of blood T cells in healthy people across ages. Via MiXCR, TCRdb re-called the 5' RACE reads, giving one row per CDR3 protein. The data hold hundreds of thousands of distinct CDR3 sequences, with about 30% observed a single time. The material sequenced was blood. Receptors were obtained from a woman older than 75 in good health. CDR3s include the opening cysteine and the closing phenylalanine or tryptophan. The D gene is left open where the match is weak. Clone size is shown for a subset of rows, as once, few, many or a class of expanded clone.

clone size,J gene,V gene,D gene,CDR3 DNA,CDR3 protein
many,TRBJ2-3,TRBV3-1,NA,TGTGCCAGCAGCCTAAGGAAATTTGTGAAGGGCACAGATACGCAGTATTTT,CASSLRKFVKGTDTQYF
many,TRBJ2-5,TRBV9,NA,TGTGCCAGCAGCCTGGGGGGCAGAGGGGAGACCCAGTACTTC,CASSLGGRGETQYF
few,TRBJ1-5,TRBV2,NA,TGTGCCAGCAGTGAGGGGGGGACACGCAATCAGCCCCAGCATTTT,CASSEGGTRNQPQHF
many,TRBJ1-2,TRBV18,TRBD1,TGTGCCAGCTCACCGAGACAGGGGGATAGTAGTGGCTACACCTTC,CASSPRQGDSSGYTF
NA,TRBJ1-4,TRBV5-1,TRBD1,TGCGCCAGCAGCCCGGACAGGGAAGGAGAAAAACTGTTTTTT,CASSPDREGEKLFF
NA,TRBJ2-1,TRBV5-1,NA,TGCGCCAGCAGCTTGGGACAGGGGAGGGCCGGTGAGCAGTTCTTC,CASSLGQGRAGEQFF
NA,TRBJ1-2,TRBV3-1,NA,TGTGCCAGCAGCCAAGATCATGACTATGGCTACACCTTC,CASSQDHDYGYTF
many,TRBJ2-1,TRBV7-3,TRBD1,TGTGCCAGCAGCGCTCAAGGACAGGGGGCCAATGAGCAGTTCTTC,CASSAQGQGANEQFF
many,TRBJ1-1,TRBV5-1,NA,TGCGCCAGCAGCTTTGGGGGACGGAACACTGAAGCTTTCTTT,CASSFGGRNTEAFF
many,TRBJ2-3,TRBV28,NA,TGTGCCACCGATACCCGGGCCCCCGACCGGGGAGATACGCAGTATTTT,CATDTRAPDRGDTQYF
many,TRBJ1-5,TRBV12-3/TRBV12-4,NA,TGTGCCAGCAGTTTAGACGGCTTTAATAGCAATCAGCCCCAGCATTTT,CASSLDGFNSNQPQHF
NA,TRBJ2-6,TRBV4-3,NA,TGCGCCAGCAGCCAAGGGGTAAGGGCGGTCTCTGGGGCCAACGTCCTGACTTTC,CASSQGVRAVSGANVLTF
NA,TRBJ2-4,TRBV5-6,TRBD1,TGTGCCAGCAGCTTCCCAAAGGGGGCGCCCAAAAACATTCAGTACTTC,CASSFPKGAPKNIQYF
NA,TRBJ2-2,TRBV20-1,NA,TGCAGTGCCCCCCCCTGGGGGCCTAACACCGGGGAGCTGTTTTTT,CSAPPWGPNTGELFF
many,TRBJ1-5,TRBV28,NA,TGTGCCAGCATACCGGGAATTCGAGGATCCTATAGCAATCAGCCCCAGCATTTT,CASIPGIRGSYSNQPQHF
many,TRBJ2-7,TRBV5-1,NA,TGCGCCAGCAGCCTCCGACAGGATACCCACGAGCAGTACTTC,CASSLRQDTHEQYF
many,TRBJ1-5,TRBV7-2,NA,TGTGCCAGTGGAGCCTACAATCAGCCCCAGCATTTT,CASGAYNQPQHF
many,TRBJ2-3,TRBV7-2,NA,TGTGCCAGCAGCAGAATTCCGGGGGATACGCAGTATTTT,CASSRIPGDTQYF
many,TRBJ2-3,TRBV4-2,TRBD2,TGTGCCAGCAGCCATCTTAGCGGGGGCACAGATACGCAGTATTTT,CASSHLSGGTDTQYF
NA,TRBJ2-5,TRBV5-1,TRBD1,TGCGCCAGCAGACAAGGACAGGTTCAAGAGACCCAGTACTTC,CASRQGQVQETQYF
many,TRBJ1-2,TRBV4-3,NA,TGCGCCAGCAGCCAATCGGGGGTCTCGGGCTACACCTTC,CASSQSGVSGYTF
many,TRBJ2-1,TRBV12-3/TRBV12-4,NA,TGTGCCAGCAGTTTGGGCCAGGGTAGGGGCGCGGGGTTCTTC,CASSLGQGRGAGFF
few,TRBJ1-1,TRBV20-1,NA,TGCAGTGCCGACAGGACATTCGAAGCTTTCTTT,CSADRTFEAFF
NA,TRBJ2-3,TRBV20-1,NA,TGCAGTGCTAGCCGTCACAGCGCCACAGATACGCAGTATTTT,CSASRHSATDTQYF
NA,TRBJ1-5,TRBV7-8,NA,TGTGCCAGCAGCGTGGGGGGGGTCAAGCAGCCCCAGCATTTT,CASSVGGVKQPQHF
many,TRBJ1-2,TRBV20-1,NA,TGCAGTGCTAGAGCCTGGCAGTCAGCCTCCTATGGCTACACCTTC,CSARAWQSASYGYTF
NA,TRBJ2-3,TRBV2,NA,TGTGCCAGCAGTGAAGACCCTCACCCCACAGATACGCAGTATTTT,CASSEDPHPTDTQYF
many,TRBJ1-6,TRBV5-1,NA,TGCGCCAGCAGCTTGGAGACAGGAGATAATTCACCCCTCCACTTT,CASSLETGDNSPLHF
many,TRBJ2-4,TRBV7-9,TRBD1,TGTGCCAGCAGCTTGGGGGACAGGGTCGACATTCAGTACTTC,CASSLGDRVDIQYF
many,TRBJ2-3,TRBV9,NA,TGTGCCAGCAGCGTAGTTGAACTAGATACGCAGTATTTT,CASSVVELDTQYF
many,TRBJ2-4,TRBV21-1,NA,TGTGCCAGCAGCACTGCGCGGGGGCGAGCCGGGGGGTCCAAAAACATTCAGTACTTC,CASSTARGRAGGSKNIQYF
few,TRBJ2-5,TRBV6-4,TRBD2,TGTGCCAGCAGTGACTCAGCTAGCGGGGGATGGAGTGAGCAGTACTTC,CASSDSASGGWSEQYF
NA,TRBJ2-5,TRBV29-1,NA,TGCAGCGTTGTGGGTTCGGAAGAGACCCAGTACTTC,CSVVGSEETQYF
NA,TRBJ2-7,TRBV20-1,TRBD2,TGCAGTGCTAGAGACGCGGGACTAGCGGGGGCACGCAGTGAGCAGTACTTC,CSARDAGLAGARSEQYF
NA,TRBJ1-2,TRBV5-4,NA,TGTGCCGGCAGCTTGCCGGGGCGCAGGGGTGTATTCGGCTCGCAAGGCTACACCTTC,CAGSLPGRRGVFGSQGYTF
many,TRBJ2-1,TRBV7-9,TRBD2,TGTGCCAGCAGCTTAGAGCTAGCGGGGGGACACAATGAGCAGTTCTTC,CASSLELAGGHNEQFF
NA,TRBJ2-7,TRBV20-1,TRBD2,TGCAGTGCTAGGGCTAGCGGGAGGGACTACGAGCAGTACTTC,CSARASGRDYEQYF